This TCR beta chain was recovered during a study of cytomegalovirus exposure and HLA in healthy donors. Study-level results: High specificity and sensitivity for cytomegalovirus status were reported for the classifier. TCR beta V- and J-gene trimming was later associated with a missense DCLRE1C variant.

In the case of this clone: Its antigen is as yet unknown.

PCR was performed using 60 Vbeta and 13 Jbeta primers. Some clones are missing from TCRdb's copy, which holds only in-frame ones; the method was immunoSEQ multiplex PCR. Counted here are about 140,000 clones, around 75% occurring once; the ten biggest clones make up 2.5% to 4%. CDR3 length equals 15 residues. Unmatched junction bases numbered 9, after V lost 6 bases and J lost 4 bases. Germline values: CDR1 MNHNS, CDR2 SASEGT. V and J are TRBV6-1 and TRBJ2-3; the match to TRBD1 covers 8 bases. The clonotype comes from a man aged 35 to 55 in good health and CMV-seronegative. The sample taken for sequencing was PBMCs. The CDR3 sequence is CASSLLGTGPDTQYF. CDR3 DNA: TGTGCCAGCAGCCTTTTGGGGACAGGCCCAGATACGCAGTATTTT.